These 30 T cell receptor beta chains originate from one sample sequenced in a study of regulatory T cells in long-lasting Graves disease. According to the study, TCR beta libraries were built with iRepertoire HTBI primers and CDR3-region Arm-PCR. TCRdb re-analysed the multiplex PCR reads in MiXCR, keeping a single row per CDR3 protein. The table lists 250,000 to 300,000 distinct CDR3 sequences, approximately 20% of them singletons. Time point specified: persistent/refractory GD, antithyroid drugs over 5 years with positive TRAb. PBMCs were the source of the RNA used for TCR sequencing. Sequenced here: peripheral blood mononuclear cells (PBMCs), sampled when the disease was refractory, from a patient treated with antithyroid drugs. These receptor sequences come from a female donor with Graves disease.

In its sample, this clonotype was seen many times. The chain's CDR3 is CASRGLGYEQYF. The CDR3 DNA sequence: TGTGCCAGCCGCGGCTTGGGGTACGAGCAGTACTTC. The chain has TRBV2 and TRBJ2-7; D gene unclear. With 8 bases removed from V and 4 bases from J, the gap between germline ends came to 12 bases. From germline, CDR1 is SNHLY and CDR2 FYNNEI. This CDR3 has 12 residues. The full variable domain, with the rest looked up from reference TRBV2 and TRBJ2-7, is EPEVTQTPSHQVTQMGQEVILRCVPISNHLYFYWYRQILGQKVEFLVSFYNNEISEKSEIFDDQFSVERPDGSNFTLKIRSTKLEDSAMYFCASRGLGYEQYFGPGTRLTVT.

This chain connects TRBV7-9 to TRBJ1-1; 8 nucleotides line up with TRBD1. V was pared by 5 bases and J by 7 bases, with 9 bases of the junction left unmatched. Germline V gene lookup returns CDR1 SEHNR and CDR2 FQNEAQ (reference sequence). This CDR3 spans 14 amino acids. The DNA for the CDR3 is TGTGCCAGCAGCCGTGGACAGGGCCTGAGTGAAGCTTTCTTT. This sequence encodes CASSRGQGLSEAFF. Supplemented by reference TRBV7-9 and TRBJ1-1, the full variable domain reads DTGVSQNPRHKITKRGQNVTFRCDPISEHNRLYWYRQTLGQGPEFLTYFQNEAQLEKSRLLSDRFSAERPKGSFSTLEIQRTEQGDSAMYLCASSRGQGLSEAFFGQGTRLTVV.

V gene TRBV11-2 combines with J gene TRBJ2-3; unclear D gene. CDR1 is SGHAT and CDR2 is FQNNGV in the germline V gene. The V end was cut by 2 bases, the J end by 2 bases, with 14 bases between. CDR3 length: 16 residues. As DNA, the CDR3 is TGTGCCAGCAGCTTATACGTGGGCCCCCCCACAGATACGCAGTATTTT. This translates into CASSLYVGPPTDTQYF.

This chain links TRBV6-1 with TRBJ2-2; D is unclear. CDR3 length: 13 amino acids. V was clipped by 3 bases and J by 6 bases, with 8 bases between them. CDR1 MNHNS and CDR2 SASEGT come from the germline V gene. The CDR3 spells CASSELVSGELFF. DNA for the CDR3: TGTGCCAGCAGTGAGCTTGTATCCGGGGAGCTGTTTTTT.

The chain joins TRBV7-2 to TRBJ1-4, with TRBD1 identical over 7 bases. CDR1 SGHTA and CDR2 FQGNSA come from the germline V gene. The J segment lost 4 bases and the V segment lost 4 bases, leaving 6 bases of the junction unmatched. The CDR3 spans 15 residues. Written as DNA, the CDR3 is TGTGCCAGCAGCTCCCGACAGGGCAATAATGAAAAACTGTTTTTT. It specifies CASSSRQGNNEKLFF.

This clonotype was picked up a small number of times. This chain uses TRBV27 with TRBJ1-3; no clear D. Germline assignment: CDR1 MNHEY and CDR2 SMNVEV (reference sequence). V was clipped by 4 bases and J by 8 bases, with 12 bases between them. This CDR3 is built from 13 residues. This CDR3 reads CASSSATRDTIYF. CDR3 nucleotides: TGTGCCAGCAGTTCCGCCACACGCGACACCATATATTTT.

The rearrangement links TRBV7-9 to TRBJ2-1; D not certain. This CDR3 is 13 amino acids long. Germline V gives CDR1 SEHNR, CDR2 FQNEAQ (reference sequence). The germline V and J ends were trimmed by 0 bases and 8 bases, with 8 bases remaining between them. As DNA, the CDR3 is TGTGCCAGCAGCTTAGCCCAGGCCCATGAGCAGTTCTTC. This translates into CASSLAQAHEQFF.

The chain links TRBV28 to TRBJ2-3; 8 nucleotides agree with TRBD2. The germline V gene encodes CDR1 MDHEN and CDR2 SYDVKM. The ends lost 6 bases at V and 5 bases at J; junction bases unmatched: 10. CDR3 length: 15 residues. The CDR3 reads CASSPAGEMEDTQYF. CDR3 sequence (DNA): TGTGCCAGCAGCCCAGCGGGAGAGATGGAAGATACGCAGTATTTT.

This clonotype was seen a few times. This rearrangement joins TRBV5-6 to TRBJ1-1; maybe TRBD1 (5 bases). Germline values: CDR1 SGHDT, CDR2 YYEEEE. The CDR3 has 12 residues. Trimming stripped 4 bases from V and 6 bases from J, with 10 bases between. The CDR3 region has the DNA TGTGCCAGCAGCCCGCGGGACTCTGAAGCTTTCTTT. This sequence encodes CASSPRDSEAFF.

This clonotype was counted a few times. The V call is TRBV12-5, the J call TRBJ1-1; 8 bases line up with TRBD1. Unmatched junction bases numbered 3, after V lost 9 bases and J lost 0 bases. This CDR3 has 13 residues. CDR1 and CDR2 (germline): LGHNT, FRNRAP. CDR3 sequence: CASQTGVNTEAFF. The CDR3, as DNA: TGTGCTAGCCAGACAGGGGTGAACACTGAAGCTTTCTTT.

This clonotype was recorded many times. The chain has TRBV4-3 and TRBJ1-2, with TRBD1 matching over 7 bases. J gave up 0 bases and V 0 bases, and 7 bases lay outside the gene matches. The germline V gene encodes CDR1 LGHNA and CDR2 YSLEER. This CDR3 spans 17 amino acids. The CDR3 nucleotides read TGCGCCAGCAGCCAAGAATGGGACAGTTGGACTAACTATGGCTACACCTTC. Amino acid sequence: CASSQEWDSWTNYGYTF.

This clonotype was observed many times. The chain employs TRBV28 and TRBJ2-7, with 9 bases identical to TRBD2. This CDR3 is built from 16 residues. Germline CDR1 and CDR2: MDHEN and SYDVKM. The V segment lost 6 bases and the J segment 5 bases; nucleotides outside the gene matches: 14. CDR3 loop: CASSSTSGPAVHEQYF. The CDR3 nucleotides read TGTGCCAGCAGCTCGACTAGCGGTCCAGCGGTCCACGAGCAGTACTTC.

Ten or more counts support this clonotype. This chain links TRBV28 with TRBJ1-5, with 9 nucleotides matching TRBD1. The CDR3 spans 18 residues. The germline V gene encodes CDR1 MDHEN and CDR2 SYDVKM. The J segment lost 0 bases and the V segment lost 5 bases, leaving 11 bases of the junction unmatched. DNA for the CDR3: TGTGCCAGCAGTCCTAGGACAGGGGAGGTTTATAGCAATCAGCCCCAGCATTTT. Its protein is CASSPRTGEVYSNQPQHF. Variable domain in full (rest from reference TRBV28 and TRBJ1-5): DVKVTQSSRYLVKRTGEKVFLECVQDMDHENMFWYRQDPGLGLRLIYFSYDVKMKEKGDIPEGYSVSREKKERFSLILESASTNQTSMYLCASSPRTGEVYSNQPQHFGDGTRLSIL.

Points on this clonotype: This may be a read error, as it is one base from a much larger clone. The J gene is TRBJ2-2, the V gene TRBV11-2; 7 nucleotides line up with TRBD2. The germline gives CDR1 SGHAT, CDR2 FQNNGV. The ends lost 10 bases at V and 5 bases at J; junction bases unmatched: 13. The CDR3 consists of 15 residues. CDR3 sequence: CATPPGGRVTGELFF. In nucleotides, the CDR3 is TGTGCCACTCCCCCGGGCGGGAGAGTAACCGGGGAGCTGTTTTTT.

This clonotype was counted ten times or more. The chain links TRBV3-1 to TRBJ2-2, with unresolved D. Germline-derived CDR1 and CDR2 are LGHDT and YNNKEL (reference sequence). The CDR3 consists of 13 residues. The V and J ends lost 0 bases and 6 bases respectively, with 5 bases between them. The CDR3: CASSQDGPGELFF. The CDR3 region has the DNA TGTGCCAGCAGCCAAGACGGACCCGGGGAGCTGTTTTTT. The full variable domain, its missing parts supplied by reference TRBV3-1 and TRBJ2-2, is DTAVSQTPKYLVTQMGNDKSIKCEQNLGHDTMYWYKQDSKKFLKIMFSYNNKELIINETVPNRFSPKSPDKAHLNLHINSLELGDSAVYFCASSQDGPGELFFGEGSRLTVL.

In its sample, this clonotype was seen a few times. The chain employs TRBV28 and TRBJ2-4; D could derive from TRBD1 or TRBD2 (5 bases each). Germline assignment: CDR1 MDHEN and CDR2 SYDVKM. This CDR3 has 16 residues. V was clipped by 5 bases and J by 1 base, with 15 bases between them. CDR3 residues: CASSLPEGFAKNIQYF. CDR3 nucleotide sequence: TGTGCCAGCAGTCTCCCTGAGGGGTTTGCCAAAAACATTCAGTACTTC.

Note on this clonotype: This may stem from a read error, because a much larger clone lies one nucleotide away. CDR3 residues: CANSLDGKGRSEAFF. The CDR3 bases are TGCGCCAACAGCTTGGACGGAAAAGGTCGCTCTGAAGCTTTCTTT. This chain connects TRBV5-1 to TRBJ1-1; D call uncertain. The CDR3 loop spans 15 amino acids. Germline assignment: CDR1 SGHRS and CDR2 YFSETQ.

This clonotype was observed at least ten times. The chain joins TRBV7-8 to TRBJ1-4; D is unclear. V was shortened by 2 bases and J by 7 bases, with 14 bases between the two germline ends. This CDR3 region has 15 residues. Per the germline V gene, CDR1 is SGHVS and CDR2 is FQNEAQ. CDR3 DNA: TGTGCCAGCAGCTTAATCTCTGGGATTGGTGAAAAACTGTTTTTT. Its protein is CASSLISGIGEKLFF.

V usage is TRBV7-9 and J usage is TRBJ1-5; 7 bases are a match to TRBD1. The CDR3 length is 15 residues. Unmatched junction bases numbered 10, after V lost 5 bases and J lost 6 bases. The germline V gene encodes CDR1 SEHNR and CDR2 FQNEAQ (reference sequence). In DNA, the CDR3 is TGTGCCAGCAGCCGCGGAGGGGGCGGCGGTCAGCCCCAGCATTTT. This encodes CASSRGGGGGQPQHF.

This clonotype was observed at least ten times. V is TRBV30 and J is TRBJ2-4; 9 positions agree with TRBD1. V shed 1 base, J shed 2 bases, and the junction held 6 bases outside the gene matches. This CDR3 has 16 residues. Germline lookup yields CDR1 GTSNPN and CDR2 SVGIG (reference sequence). The CDR3 reads CAWSELGQGTKNIQYF. The CDR3 DNA sequence: TGTGCCTGGAGTGAACTGGGACAGGGAACCAAAAACATTCAGTACTTC. The entire variable domain, with the rest obtained from reference TRBV30 and TRBJ2-4, is as follows: SQTIHQWPATLVQPVGSPLSLECTVEGTSNPNLYWYRQAAGRGLQLLFYSVGIGQISSEVPQNLSASRPQDRQFILSSKKLLLSDSGFYLCAWSELGQGTKNIQYFGAGTRLSVL.

The table lists this clonotype with a few counts. V and J are TRBV7-2 and TRBJ1-1, with D possibly being TRBD1 (5 bases). Germline values: CDR1 SGHTA, CDR2 FQGNSA. V dropped 4 bases and J dropped 11 bases, with 17 bases sitting between them. The CDR3 covers 13 residues. This CDR3 is CASSSHSGTYAFF. The CDR3 region has the DNA TGTGCCAGCAGCTCCCATTCTGGGACGTACGCTTTCTTT.

This clonotype was detected only a few times. The chain employs TRBV6-4 and TRBJ2-5; D call uncertain. The V and J ends lost 3 bases and 5 bases respectively, with 13 bases between them. The CDR3 length is 14 residues. Germline CDR1 is MRHNA and CDR2 is SNTAGT. CDR3 residues: CASSDLAESETQYF. DNA for the CDR3: TGTGCCAGCAGTGATTTAGCCGAGTCGGAGACCCAGTACTTC.

This chain connects TRBV29-1 to TRBJ2-5; D possibly corresponds to TRBD1 (5 bases). Deletions cut 4 bases from V and 5 bases from J, with 14 bases between. This CDR3 region has 13 residues. Germline V lookup: CDR1 SQVTM, CDR2 ANQGSEA. As DNA, the CDR3 is TGCAGCGTTGTGACAGTACCCCAGGAGACCCAGTACTTC. Protein product: CSVVTVPQETQYF.

This clonotype showed up many times. The rearrangement joins TRBV27 to TRBJ1-4; TRBD1 aligns across 7 bases. Trimming at V came to 11 bases and at J to 4 bases, leaving 7 bases not matched to a gene. The CDR3 runs 13 residues. Germline V lookup: CDR1 MNHEY, CDR2 SMNVEV (reference sequence). The CDR3 region is CAAGTAINEKLFF. As DNA, the CDR3 is TGTGCCGCAGGGACAGCGATTAATGAAAAACTGTTTTTT.

This clonotype was seen a few times. This rearrangement joins TRBV16 to TRBJ1-5; D is perhaps TRBD1 (6 bases). With 4 bases removed from V and 4 bases from J, the gap between germline ends came to 17 bases. Per the germline V gene, CDR1 is KGHSY and CDR2 is FQNENV. The CDR3 is 16 residues long. CDR3 coding DNA: TGTGCCAGCAGCCGAATCGGTCAGGGGTCAAATCAGCCCCAGCATTTT. It yields the protein CASSRIGQGSNQPQHF.

To note about this clonotype: A much larger clone lies a single base off, so this may be a read error. The chain couples TRBV18 to TRBJ2-2, with a weak D call TRBD2 (6 bases). The V gene's germline CDR1 is KGHSH and CDR2 LQKENI. The length of the CDR3 is 15 residues. DNA for the CDR3: TGTGCCAGCTCACCGACGGGAGAGGACACCGGGGGGCTGTTTTTT. The encoded protein is CASSPTGEDTGGLFF.

This clonotype was seen many times. This sequence joins TRBV28 and TRBJ2-4; D not resolved. The germline V gene has CDR1 MDHEN and CDR2 SYDVKM. V was pared by 1 base and J by 6 bases, with 10 bases between. The length of the CDR3 is 14 residues. CDR3 in amino acids: CASSLFTGPNIQYF. DNA for the CDR3: TGTGCCAGCAGTTTATTCACGGGTCCAAACATTCAGTACTTC.

V is TRBV5-1 and J is TRBJ2-5, with D perhaps TRBD2 (5 bases). Deletions cut 0 bases from V and 4 bases from J, with 13 bases between. The CDR3 consists of 15 residues. The germline V gene encodes CDR1 SGHRS and CDR2 YFSETQ. CDR3 sequence reads: CASSLVGNSGETQYF. DNA for the CDR3: TGCGCCAGCAGCTTGGTGGGAAACAGCGGAGAGACCCAGTACTTC.

This clonotype was seen ten or more times. The CDR3 protein is CASSEALVTGANVLTF. The CDR3 DNA sequence: TGTGCCAGCAGTGAAGCGCTGGTCACTGGGGCCAACGTCCTGACTTTC. V gene TRBV6-1 combines with J gene TRBJ2-6; D ambiguous. This CDR3 contains 16 residues. Germline CDR1 MNHNS, CDR2 SASEGT. V was pared by 0 bases and J by 2 bases, with 8 bases between.

The chain uses TRBV7-9 and TRBJ2-7, with D possibly matching TRBD1 (6 bases). Germline CDR1 is SEHNR and CDR2 is FQNEAQ (reference sequence). V gave up 5 bases and J gave up 3 bases, with 17 bases separating them. The CDR3 extends over 15 amino acids. The CDR3 bases are TGTGCCAGCAGCCCACAGGGTGTGGGGGACTACGAGCAGTACTTC. It is translated as CASSPQGVGDYEQYF. The full variable domain, its missing parts supplied by reference TRBV7-9 and TRBJ2-7, is DTGVSQNPRHKITKRGQNVTFRCDPISEHNRLYWYRQTLGQGPEFLTYFQNEAQLEKSRLLSDRFSAERPKGSFSTLEIQRTEQGDSAMYLCASSPQGVGDYEQYFGPGTRLTVT.